This record concerns one T cell receptor (beta chain) sequence. With V trimmed by 4 bases and J by 1 base, 9 bases remained unmatched. In germline, CDR1 is SGHDT, CDR2 YYEEEE. CDR3 length: 16 amino acids. The data belong to a study of blood T cell repertoires in COVID-19. Per the original methods: Estimated nucleated cell counts came from reference gene primer amplification. Profiling relied on immunoSEQ multiplex PCR, and the TCRdb table lists in-frame clones only, not all of them. The V and J calls and the clone size are those of that table, but D and trimming were determined from the DNA. The table shows around 130,000 clones, with 80% to 90% occurring only once.

The rearrangement joins TRBV5-6 to TRBJ2-7, with 9 bases aligning to TRBD1. This TCR came from a woman in her fifties or sixties who had recovered from COVID-19. The sequenced material came from PBMCs or T cells enriched from blood (not recorded which). As DNA, the CDR3 is TGTGCCAGCAGCCCGGCCCCCGGGACAGGGTCCTACGAGCAGTACTTC. Translation gives CASSPAPGTGSYEQYF.